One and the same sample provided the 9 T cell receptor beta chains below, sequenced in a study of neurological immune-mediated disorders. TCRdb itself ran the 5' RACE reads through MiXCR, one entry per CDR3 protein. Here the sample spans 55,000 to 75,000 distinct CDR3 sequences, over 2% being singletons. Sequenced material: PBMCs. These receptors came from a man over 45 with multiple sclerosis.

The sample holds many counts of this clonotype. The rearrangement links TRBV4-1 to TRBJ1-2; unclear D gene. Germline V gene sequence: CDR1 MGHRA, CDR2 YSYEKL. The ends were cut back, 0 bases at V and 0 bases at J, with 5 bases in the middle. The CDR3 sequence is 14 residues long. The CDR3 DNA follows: TGCGCCAGCAGCCAAGATCGAGCTAACTATGGCTACACCTTC. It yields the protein CASSQDRANYGYTF.

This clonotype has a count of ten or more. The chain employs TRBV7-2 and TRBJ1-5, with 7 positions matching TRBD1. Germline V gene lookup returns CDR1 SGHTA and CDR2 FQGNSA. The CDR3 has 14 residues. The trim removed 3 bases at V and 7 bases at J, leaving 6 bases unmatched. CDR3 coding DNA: TGTGCCAGCAGCTTTACAGGGGACGGGCAGCCCCAGCATTTT. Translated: CASSFTGDGQPQHF.

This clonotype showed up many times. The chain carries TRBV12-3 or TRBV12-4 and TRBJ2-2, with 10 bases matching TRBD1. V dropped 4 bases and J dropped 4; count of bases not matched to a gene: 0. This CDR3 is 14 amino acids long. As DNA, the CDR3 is TGTGCCAGCAGTTGGACAGGGGGCACCGGGGAGCTGTTTTTT. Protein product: CASSWTGGTGELFF.

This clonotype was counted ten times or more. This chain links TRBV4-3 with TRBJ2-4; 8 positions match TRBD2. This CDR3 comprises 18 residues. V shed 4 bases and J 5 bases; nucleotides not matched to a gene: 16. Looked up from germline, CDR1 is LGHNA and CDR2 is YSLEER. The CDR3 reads CASSPVFLAGTLENIQYF. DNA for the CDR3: TGCGCCAGCAGCCCCGTCTTTTTAGCGGGGACTTTAGAAAACATTCAGTACTTC.

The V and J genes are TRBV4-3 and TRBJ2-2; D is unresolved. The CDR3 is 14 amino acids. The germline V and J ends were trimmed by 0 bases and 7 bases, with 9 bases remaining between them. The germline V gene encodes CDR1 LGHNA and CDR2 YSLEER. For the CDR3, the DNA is TGCGCCAGCAGCCAAGATTTTCGAGACGGGGAGCTGTTTTTT. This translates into CASSQDFRDGELFF.

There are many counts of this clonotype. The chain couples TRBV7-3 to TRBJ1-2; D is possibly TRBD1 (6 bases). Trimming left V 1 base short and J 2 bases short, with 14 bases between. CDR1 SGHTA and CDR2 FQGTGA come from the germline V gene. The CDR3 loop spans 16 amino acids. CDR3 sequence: CASSLNGRGLNYGYTF. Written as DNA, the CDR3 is TGTGCCAGCAGCTTAAATGGCAGGGGACTCAACTATGGCTACACCTTC.

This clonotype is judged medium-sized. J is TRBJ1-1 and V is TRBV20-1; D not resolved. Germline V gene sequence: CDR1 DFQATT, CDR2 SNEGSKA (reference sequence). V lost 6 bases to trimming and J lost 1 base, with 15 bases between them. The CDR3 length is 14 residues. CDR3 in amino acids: CSASHSRKNTEAFF. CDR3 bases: TGCAGTGCCAGTCACTCCCGGAAGAACACTGAAGCTTTCTTT.

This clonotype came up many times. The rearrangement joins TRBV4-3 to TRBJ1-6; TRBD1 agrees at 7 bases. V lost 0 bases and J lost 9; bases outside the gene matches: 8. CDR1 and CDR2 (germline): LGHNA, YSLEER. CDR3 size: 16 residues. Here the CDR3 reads CASSQEPRGGRSPLHF. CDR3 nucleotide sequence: TGCGCCAGCAGCCAAGAGCCCAGGGGGGGGCGTTCACCCCTCCACTTT.

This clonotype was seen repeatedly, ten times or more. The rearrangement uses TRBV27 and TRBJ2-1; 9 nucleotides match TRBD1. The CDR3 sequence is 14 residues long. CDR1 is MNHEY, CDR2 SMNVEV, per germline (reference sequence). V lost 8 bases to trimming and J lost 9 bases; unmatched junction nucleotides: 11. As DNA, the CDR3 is TGTGCCAGCCCCAGGACGGACAGGGGCTTTGAGCAGTTCTTC. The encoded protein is CASPRTDRGFEQFF.